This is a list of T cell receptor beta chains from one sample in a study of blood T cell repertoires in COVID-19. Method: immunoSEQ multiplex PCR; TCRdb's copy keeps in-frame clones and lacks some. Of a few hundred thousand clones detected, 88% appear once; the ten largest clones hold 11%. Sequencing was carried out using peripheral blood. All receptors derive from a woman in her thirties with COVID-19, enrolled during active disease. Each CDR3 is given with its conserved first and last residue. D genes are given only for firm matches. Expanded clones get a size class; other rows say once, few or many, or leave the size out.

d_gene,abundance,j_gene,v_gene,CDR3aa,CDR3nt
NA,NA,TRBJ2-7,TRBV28,CASSAVNKLTYEQYF,TGTGCCAGCAGTGCCGTGAATAAACTAACCTACGAGCAGTACTTC
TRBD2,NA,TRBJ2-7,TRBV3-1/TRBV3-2,CASSQDLVAGANEQYF,TGTGCCAGCAGCCAAGATCTGGTAGCGGGAGCTAACGAGCAGTACTTC
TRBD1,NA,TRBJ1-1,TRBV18,CASSPILRTGGNTEAFF,TGTGCCAGCTCACCTATACTCAGGACAGGGGGCAACACTGAAGCTTTCTTT
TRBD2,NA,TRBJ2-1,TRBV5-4,CASSLTNQRGKGTGFF,TGTGCCAGCAGCTTGACGAACCAGCGGGGCAAGGGAACCGGGTTCTTC
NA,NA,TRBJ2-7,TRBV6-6,CASKGPGVSYEQYF,TGTGCCAGCAAGGGTCCCGGGGTCTCCTACGAGCAGTACTTC
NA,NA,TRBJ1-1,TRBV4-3,CASSRGPGMNTAEAFF,TGCGCCAGCAGCCGGGGGCCGGGGATGAACACTGCGGAAGCTTTCTTT
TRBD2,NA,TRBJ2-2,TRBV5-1,CASSLGLAVNTGELFF,TGCGCCAGCAGCTTGGGTCTAGCGGTGAACACCGGGGAGCTGTTTTTT
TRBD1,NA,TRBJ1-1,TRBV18,CASSQTDRANTEAFF,TGTGCCAGCTCCCAGACCGACAGGGCGAACACTGAAGCTTTCTTT
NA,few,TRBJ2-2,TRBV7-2,CASSRGPFRQDTGELFF,TGTGCCAGCAGCCGGGGACCCTTCAGACAGGACACCGGGGAGCTGTTTTTT
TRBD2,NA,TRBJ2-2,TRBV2,CASSDPGLAGGSNTGELFF,TGTGCCAGCAGTGATCCGGGACTAGCGGGAGGGTCGAACACCGGGGAGCTGTTTTTT
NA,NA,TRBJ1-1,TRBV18,CASSHRGAGSPGAEAFF,TGTGCCAGCTCTCACCGGGGGGCAGGTTCCCCGGGTGCTGAAGCTTTCTTT
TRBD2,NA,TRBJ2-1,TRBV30,CAWSPGLAGWEQFF,TGTGCCTGGAGTCCGGGACTAGCGGGATGGGAGCAGTTCTTC
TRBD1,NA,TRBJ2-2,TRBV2,CASSVLGQGPRELFF,TGTGCCAGCAGTGTCTTGGGACAGGGCCCTAGGGAGCTGTTTTTT
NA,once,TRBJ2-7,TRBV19,CASSIDLVGSNEQYF,TGTGCCAGTAGTATAGATCTCGTGGGCTCCAACGAGCAGTACTTC
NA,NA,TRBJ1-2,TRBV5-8,CASSFRIRVGYTF,TGTGCCAGCAGCTTCCGGATCCGGGTCGGCTACACCTTC
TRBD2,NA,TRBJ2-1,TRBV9,CASSAKLAGGYNEQFF,TGTGCCAGCAGCGCCAAACTAGCGGGAGGGTACAATGAGCAGTTCTTC
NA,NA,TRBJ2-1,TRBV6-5,CASTPPGLGGWEQFF,TGTGCCAGCACCCCTCCGGGACTCGGGGGTTGGGAGCAGTTCTTC
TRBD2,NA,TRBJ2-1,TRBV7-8,CASTLLRRESEQFF,TGTGCCAGCACCCTGTTACGGCGGGAGAGTGAGCAGTTCTTC